A selection of T cell receptor beta chains follows, all from one sample in a study of blood T cell repertoires in COVID-19. TCRdb's copy holds only in-frame clones and misses some; the assay was immunoSEQ multiplex PCR. In the table there are about 68,000 clones, 65% to 90% of which are singletons. Material for sequencing was peripheral blood. The receptors come from a man older than 75 with acute or convalescent COVID-19. Both conserved end residues are part of each CDR3. A D gene is named only where the DNA matches it firmly. The size entry is marked missing in some rows and otherwise reads once, few, many or a size class.

V	size	J	D	DNA	CDR3
TRBV11-2	.	TRBJ1-1	.	TGTGCCAGCAGCTTGGGGGGGAGGAACACTGAAGCTTTCTTT	CASSLGGRNTEAFF
TRBV27	.	TRBJ2-3	TRBD1	TGTGCCAGCAGTTTGGGGACAGGGTACACAGATACGCAGTATTTT	CASSLGTGYTDTQYF
TRBV24-1	.	TRBJ2-2	TRBD1	TGTGCCACCAGTGATCCCGGGACAGGCAACACCGGGGAGCTGTTTTTT	CATSDPGTGNTGELFF
TRBV5-1	few	TRBJ1-1	.	TGCGCCAGCAGAGCGCGCGGGAACACTGAAGCTTTCTTT	CASRARGNTEAFF
TRBV3-1/TRBV3-2	.	TRBJ1-2	TRBD1	TGTGCCAGCAGCCAAGATCAGGACAGGGCTGGAAGCTACACCTTC	CASSQDQDRAGSYTF
TRBV19	.	TRBJ2-1	.	TGTGCCAGTAGTATAGATGTTGACAGTTCCTACAATGAGCAGTTCTTC	CASSIDVDSSYNEQFF
TRBV5-6	.	TRBJ1-1	TRBD1	TGTGCCAGCAGCTCATTCGGGACAGCAGACTTCACTGAAGCTTTCTTT	CASSSFGTADFTEAFF
TRBV6-5	few	TRBJ1-6	TRBD1	TGTGCCAGCAGGCGGGACAGGGGGAATTCACCCCTCCACTTT	CASRRDRGNSPLHF
TRBV18	.	TRBJ2-1	TRBD1	TGTGCCAGCTCACCCCTGGGACAGGGCAAGCGTACCTCGGATGAGCAGTTCTTC	CASSPLGQGKRTSDEQFF
TRBV30	.	TRBJ1-1	.	TGTGCCTGGAGTGGACAGCCCTACATGAACACTGAAGCTTTCTTT	CAWSGQPYMNTEAFF
TRBV18	.	TRBJ1-2	TRBD1	TGTGCCAGCTCACCGCTTACGGGACAGGGTCTTGGCTACACCTTC	CASSPLTGQGLGYTF
TRBV24-1	.	TRBJ2-7	.	TGTGCCACCAGTGATACAGGGACCCCCTACGAGCAGTACTTC	CATSDTGTPYEQYF
TRBV5-1	.	TRBJ2-3	TRBD1	TGCGCCAGCAGCTGGGGACAGGGAAGGCGCACAGATACGCAGTATTTT	CASSWGQGRRTDTQYF
TRBV5-1	.	TRBJ2-5	.	TGCGCCAGCAGCTTGAACTCGGGGGGACAGGCCAGGGAGACCCAGTACTTC	CASSLNSGGQARETQYF
TRBV6-2/TRBV6-3	.	TRBJ1-6	TRBD1	TGTGCCAGCAGTTACTCGCCAGGGGGCGATTCACCCCTCCACTTT	CASSYSPGGDSPLHF
TRBV24-1	.	TRBJ2-1	.	TGTGCCACCAGTGCCCGCCCCGATAGCGGTAATGAGCAGTTCTTC	CATSARPDSGNEQFF
TRBV5-4	.	TRBJ2-7	TRBD2	TGTGCCAGCAGCTTTAGGCTAGCGGGAGGAACTAGCGGGAGTTACGAGCAGTACTTC	CASSFRLAGGTSGSYEQYF
TRBV27	.	TRBJ1-5	TRBD1	TGTGCCAGCAGTGGAGGACAGGGCAGCAATCAGCCCCAGCATTTT	CASSGGQGSNQPQHF
TRBV10-1	.	TRBJ2-3	TRBD2	TGCGCCAGCAGCGGGGGACTAGCGGGAGCGAGAGATACGCAGTATTTT	CASSGGLAGARDTQYF
TRBV2	few	TRBJ1-6	TRBD1	TGTGCCATCAAGGGACAGGGTAGTCCCTATAATTCACCCCTCCACTTT	CAIKGQGSPYNSPLHF
TRBV6-5	few	TRBJ1-1	.	TGTGCCAGCAGGATAACAGGGACGAACACTGAAGCTTTCTTT	CASRITGTNTEAFF
TRBV18	.	TRBJ1-4	TRBD1	TGTGCCAGCTCATCATCTTCCGGGACAGGGAATGAAAAACTGTTTTTT	CASSSSSGTGNEKLFF
TRBV15	few	TRBJ1-5	.	TGTGCCACCAGCAGAGAACAGGCATCTAGCAATCAGCCCCAGCATTTT	CATSREQASSNQPQHF
TRBV28	.	TRBJ1-5	TRBD1	TGTGCCAGCAGGTCGACCCGGGACAGGTACAATCAGCCCCAGCATTTT	CASRSTRDRYNQPQHF
TRBV15	.	TRBJ2-1	TRBD2	TGTGCCACCAGCAGATCACTAGCGGGAGTTCGGTTCTTC	CATSRSLAGVRFF
TRBV6-6	.	TRBJ2-7	.	TGTGCCAGCAGTTACGTGAGCTCCTACGAGCAGTACTTC	CASSYVSSYEQYF